The 31 T cell receptor beta chains presented below share a single source sample, sequenced in a study of low-dose radiotherapy and immunotherapy resistance in tumors. Both TCRalpha and TCRbeta chains were reverse transcribed with V-gene-specific primers. The TCRs were subjected to amplification over roughly 18 PCR cycles employing a constant-region primer in conjunction with a V-primer adapter. TCRdb passed the reads through MiXCR, listing each CDR3 protein once. Of roughly 8,700 distinct CDR3 sequences listed, approximately 69% are singletons. The receptors stem from a human donor with advanced metastatic prostate, ovarian, gallbladder or colorectal cancer (not recorded which). This table probably holds off-target reads from a library built for another chain.

The V and J genes are TRBV6-5 and TRBJ2-2; D tentatively fits TRBD1 or TRBD2 (6 bases each). CDR1 is MNHEY, CDR2 SVGAGI, per germline. The CDR3 has 15 amino acids. V gave up 1 base and J gave up 6 bases, with 12 bases separating them. This chain's CDR3 is CASSYWGARSGELFF. CDR3 nucleotide sequence: TGTGCCAGCAGTTACTGGGGGGCGCGGTCCGGGGAGCTGTTTTTT.

This chain uses TRBV5-1 with TRBJ1-1, with D unresolved. The CDR3 runs to 13 residues. CDR1 is SGHRS, CDR2 YFSETQ, per germline. Trimming removed 5 bases from V and 4 bases from J, with 12 bases in between. The CDR3 loop reads CASSVVGLTEAFF. CDR3 in DNA: TGCGCCAGCAGTGTCGTCGGACTCACTGAAGCTTTCTTT. The full variable domain, with the rest looked up from reference TRBV5-1 and TRBJ1-1, is KAGVTQTPRYLIKTRGQQVTLSCSPISGHRSVSWYQQTPGQGLQFLFEYFSETQRNKGNFPGRFSGRQFSNSRSEMNVSTLELGDSALYLCASSVVGLTEAFFGQGTRLTVV.

The V call is TRBV5-1, the J call TRBJ1-1; no definite D call. Germline CDR1 SGHRS, CDR2 YFSETQ. This CDR3 is 14 amino acids long. V dropped 2 bases and J dropped 3 bases, with 11 bases sitting between them. The CDR3 sequence: CASSFGLGDTEAFF. The CDR3 DNA reads TGCGCCAGCAGCTTTGGGCTAGGTGACACTGAAGCTTTCTTT.

The chain recombines TRBV28 with TRBJ1-1, with D unclear. The CDR3 sequence is 12 residues long. V gave up 4 bases and J gave up 5 bases, with 8 bases separating them. Germline lookup yields CDR1 MDHEN and CDR2 SYDVKM. The CDR3 sequence is CASSSGWTEAFF. CDR3 in DNA: TGTGCCAGCAGTTCGGGTTGGACTGAAGCTTTCTTT.

The chain recombines TRBV7-8 with TRBJ2-7, with 8 positions matching TRBD1. Germline V gene sequence: CDR1 SGHVS, CDR2 FQNEAQ. CDR3 length: 14 residues. Trimming took 3 bases from V and 3 from J; bases not matched to a gene: 4. CDR3 DNA: TGTGCCAGCAGCTTCCGGGACAGGAACTACGAGCAGTACTTC. It codes for CASSFRDRNYEQYF.

J is TRBJ2-1 and V is TRBV29-1, with D uncertain. Germline CDR1 SQVTM, CDR2 ANQGSEA. CDR3 size: 12 residues. V was cut by 6 bases and J by 7 bases, with 13 bases left in between. CDR3: CSVREEINEQFF. CDR3 sequence (DNA): TGCAGCGTCCGAGAGGAGATTAATGAGCAGTTCTTC.

The chain employs TRBV6-8 and TRBJ2-2, with no clear D. Germline CDR1 MNHGY, CDR2 SAAAGT. Trimming removed 2 bases at V and 0 bases at J, with 10 bases between. The CDR3 has 16 amino acids. CDR3 bases: TGTGCCAGCAGTTACGGCCCCCACCCGAACACCGGGGAGCTGTTTTTT. The encoded protein is CASSYGPHPNTGELFF.

The chain is built from TRBV2 and TRBJ2-1, with 10 bases matching TRBD2. V trimming: 3 bases; J trimming: 9 bases; junction bases outside the gene matches: 5. Germline loops: CDR1 SNHLY, CDR2 FYNNEI. The CDR3 is made up of 14 amino acids. The chain's CDR3 is CASSDLAGVGEQFF. DNA of the CDR3: TGTGCCAGCAGTGATCTAGCGGGGGTGGGTGAGCAGTTCTTC.

This clonotype was seen only a few times. J is TRBJ2-4 and V is TRBV19, with 8 bases fitting TRBD1. This CDR3 contains 16 residues. V lost 8 bases, J lost 3 bases, and 12 bases stayed unmatched. Germline lookup yields CDR1 LNHDA and CDR2 SQIVND (reference sequence). This CDR3 is CASGIQGGMDKNIQYF. The CDR3 nucleotides read TGTGCCAGTGGAATACAGGGGGGAATGGACAAAAACATTCAGTACTTC.

J is TRBJ2-5 and V is TRBV9; D possibly corresponds to TRBD1 (6 bases). With 6 bases removed from V and 5 bases from J, the gap between germline ends came to 14 bases. Germline V lookup: CDR1 SGDLS, CDR2 YYNGEE. CDR3 size: 13 residues. CDR3 residues: CASNSGQWETQYF. In DNA, the CDR3 is TGTGCCAGCAACAGTGGACAGTGGGAGACCCAGTACTTC. The full variable domain, in which reference TRBV9 and TRBJ2-5 provide the parts outside the CDR3, is DSGVTQTPKHLITATGQRVTLRCSPRSGDLSVYWYQQSLDQGLQFLIQYYNGEERAKGNILERFSAQQFPDLHSELNLSSLELGDSALYFCASNSGQWETQYFGPGTRLLVL.

In its sample, this clonotype was seen a few times. The V call is TRBV6-2 or TRBV6-3, the J call TRBJ1-2, with TRBD1 as a possible D gene (5 bases). Germline values: CDR1 MNHEY, CDR2 SVGEGT. This CDR3 has 14 residues. Deletions cut 5 bases from V and 0 bases from J, with 10 bases between. Here the CDR3 DNA reads TGTGCCAGCAGTGAAACGGACACTAACTATGGCTACACCTTC. It yields the protein CASSETDTNYGYTF.

The J gene is TRBJ2-5, the V gene TRBV5-4, with TRBD1 identical over 9 bases. V lost 3 bases and J lost 2; bases outside the gene matches: 5. The CDR3 contains 15 residues. Germline-derived CDR1 and CDR2 are SGHNT and YYREEE (reference sequence). The CDR3 protein is CASSSRTGVQETQYF. In nucleotides, the CDR3 is TGTGCCAGCAGCTCGAGGACAGGGGTTCAAGAGACCCAGTACTTC.

The V gene is TRBV28, the J gene TRBJ2-5; 7 positions agree with TRBD1. The V segment lost 3 bases and the J segment 1 base; nucleotides outside the gene matches: 5. Germline V CDR1 and CDR2: MDHEN, SYDVKM. The CDR3 contains 15 residues. The CDR3 is CASSFDRVRQETQYF. CDR3 DNA sequence: TGTGCCAGCAGTTTTGACAGGGTACGCCAAGAGACCCAGTACTTC. The variable domain in full, with the rest retrieved from reference TRBV28 and TRBJ2-5, is DVKVTQSSRYLVKRTGEKVFLECVQDMDHENMFWYRQDPGLGLRLIYFSYDVKMKEKGDIPEGYSVSREKKERFSLILESASTNQTSMYLCASSFDRVRQETQYFGPGTRLLVL.

The chain joins TRBV28 to TRBJ2-7; 7 bases align to TRBD2. Per the germline V gene, CDR1 is MDHEN and CDR2 is SYDVKM. The V gene end was trimmed by 7 bases and the J gene end by 1 base; junction bases not matched to a gene: 7. This CDR3 contains 14 residues. The CDR3 here is CASIPAGISYEQYF. In DNA form, the CDR3 reads TGTGCCAGCATTCCAGCGGGGATATCCTACGAGCAGTACTTC.

This clonotype was detected a few times. The rearrangement uses TRBV4-2 and TRBJ2-5; the D is unclear. The CDR3 runs 13 residues. The V end lost 1 base, the J end lost 0 bases, and 3 bases lay between the germline ends. Germline CDR1 LGHNA, CDR2 YNFKEQ. The CDR3 nucleotides are TGTGCCAGCAGCCAAGGGTACCAAGAGACCCAGTACTTC. Translation: CASSQGYQETQYF.

The chain is built from TRBV6-1 and TRBJ2-1; perhaps TRBD2 as D (6 bases). V was trimmed by 4 bases and J by 8 bases, leaving 18 bases between them. The CDR3 is 15 residues long. Germline assignment: CDR1 MNHNS and CDR2 SASEGT. The CDR3 sequence is CASSAGTLGLDEQFF. The DNA for the CDR3 is TGTGCCAGCAGTGCCGGGACTCTGGGTCTCGATGAGCAGTTCTTC.

Only one count was recorded for this clonotype. The V call is TRBV23-1, the J call TRBJ2-2, with 7 bases that match TRBD2. TRBV23-1 is given ORF status, its function remaining uncertain. The CDR3 sequence is 21 residues long. With 8 bases clipped from V and 4 bases from J, the junction kept 28 bases outside the gene matches. This CDR3 reads CASPSHPLDGLGPASTGELFF. CDR3 bases: TGCGCCAGCCCCTCTCACCCCCTTGACGGACTAGGACCCGCGAGCACCGGGGAGCTGTTTTTT.

The chain combines TRBV29-1 with TRBJ1-1; TRBD1 is a possible D gene (6 bases). V lost 6 bases to trimming and J lost 1 base, with 6 bases between them. Germline V gene data show CDR1 as SQVTM and CDR2 as ANQGSEA. This CDR3 has 11 residues. As DNA, the CDR3 is TGCAGCGTGACAGGGAACACTGAAGCTTTCTTT. Its translation: CSVTGNTEAFF.

V usage is TRBV25-1 and J usage is TRBJ2-2; 9 positions agree with TRBD1. The CDR3 is 14 amino acids. The V and J ends lost 8 bases and 3 bases, in that order; junction bases with no gene match: 4. Germline CDR1 MGHDK, CDR2 SYGVNS. As DNA, the CDR3 is TGTGCCAGCGGGACAGGGAGAGACACCGGGGAGCTGTTTTTT. Amino acid sequence: CASGTGRDTGELFF.

The rearrangement links TRBV6-8 to TRBJ1-3; D possibly corresponds to TRBD1 (6 bases). The V gene lost 4 bases and the J gene lost 0 bases, with 13 bases spanning the gap. Germline V CDR1 and CDR2: MNHGY, SAAAGT. The CDR3 spans 16 residues. The CDR3 DNA is TGTGCCAGCAGTTCTGGGACACGGTCCTCTGGAAACACCATATATTTT. This encodes CASSSGTRSSGNTIYF.

This clonotype was seen a few times. The chain uses TRBV12-3 or TRBV12-4 and TRBJ2-1; D perhaps matches TRBD2 (6 bases). The V and J ends lost 8 bases and 7 bases respectively, with 12 bases between them. The CDR3 contains 12 residues. The chain's CDR3 is CASVGGGNEQFF. The CDR3 nucleotides read TGTGCCAGCGTAGGTGGAGGGAATGAGCAGTTCTTC.

This clonotype was detected only once. The CDR3 is CASSPEPTGKADTQYF. Here the CDR3 DNA reads TGCGCCAGCAGCCCCGAACCGACAGGGAAGGCAGATACGCAGTATTTT. The chain employs TRBV5-1 and TRBJ2-3; 7 bases align to TRBD1. CDR1 SGHRS and CDR2 YFSETQ come from the germline V gene. The CDR3 totals 16 residues. Unmatched junction bases numbered 12, after V lost 4 bases and J lost 4 bases.

CDR3 coding DNA: TGTGCCAGCAGCTTTGGGAGTCAGCCCCAGCATTTT. The encoded protein is CASSFGSQPQHF. The rearrangement joins TRBV5-4 to TRBJ1-5, with D unresolved. Between the trimmed V and J ends, which lost 2 bases and 6 bases, there was a span of 6 bases. CDR3 length: 12 residues. CDR1 and CDR2 (germline): SGHNT, YYREEE (reference sequence).

This chain connects TRBV5-1 to TRBJ2-1, with 7 bases identical to TRBD1. The CDR3 has 16 residues. Germline trimming cut 4 bases from V and 3 bases from J; bases unmatched to any gene: 10. Germline-derived CDR1 and CDR2 are SGHRS and YFSETQ. The CDR3 sequence is CASSPPGTAIYNEQFF. The CDR3 DNA reads as TGCGCCAGCAGCCCTCCTGGGACAGCCATCTACAATGAGCAGTTCTTC.

The gene calls are TRBV7-8 and TRBJ1-1, with D maybe TRBD1 (6 bases). V dropped 5 bases and J dropped 0 bases, with 13 bases sitting between them. CDR1 and CDR2 from the germline V gene are SGHVS and FQNEAQ. The length of the CDR3 is 15 residues. The CDR3 nucleotides read TGTGCCAGCAGCGAATCGGGACAATTGAACACTGAAGCTTTCTTT. Translated, it gives CASSESGQLNTEAFF.

In this sample, this clonotype turned up a few times. The chain combines TRBV15 with TRBJ2-7; 8 bases align to TRBD1. The V gene's germline CDR1 is LNHNV and CDR2 YYDKDF (reference sequence). The CDR3 is 14 residues long. After removal of 0 bases from V and 5 bases from J, the junction contained 3 bases not matched to a gene. CDR3 nucleotide sequence: TGTGCCACCAGCAGAGATAGGACAGGGAACGAGCAGTACTTC. Protein sequence: CATSRDRTGNEQYF. Filled out from reference TRBV15 and TRBJ2-7, the complete variable domain reads DAMVIQNPRYQVTQFGKPVTLSCSQTLNHNVMYWYQQKSSQAPKLLFHYYDKDFNNEADTPDNFQSRRPNTSFCFLDIRSPGLGDTAMYLCATSRDRTGNEQYFGPGTRLTVT.

This chain connects TRBV3-1 to TRBJ1-1; weak D call: TRBD1 (5 bases). The germline gives CDR1 LGHDT, CDR2 YNNKEL (reference sequence). This CDR3 spans 14 amino acids. V lost 2 bases and J lost 5, with 12 bases in between. The CDR3: CASSQRGWGTEAFF. In DNA, the CDR3 is TGTGCCAGCAGCCAACGGGGGTGGGGGACTGAAGCTTTCTTT.

The chain is built from TRBV5-4 and TRBJ1-1, with TRBD1 as a possible D gene (5 bases). This CDR3 comprises 15 residues. V shed 4 bases and J shed 0 bases, with 13 bases lying between them. Germline V CDR1 and CDR2: SGHNT, YYREEE (reference sequence). The CDR3 region is CASSPPRQLNTEAFF. The DNA for the CDR3 is TGTGCCAGCAGCCCCCCCCGACAGTTGAACACTGAAGCTTTCTTT.

In this sample, this clonotype turned up a few times. The chain recombines TRBV10-3 with TRBJ1-5, with 7 bases identical to TRBD1. The V and J ends lost 8 bases and 7 bases, in that order; junction bases with no gene match: 11. The length of the CDR3 is 14 residues. CDR1 and CDR2 from the germline V gene are ENHRY and SYGVKD. The CDR3 here is CAIGAGGGGQPQHF. In DNA, the CDR3 is TGTGCCATCGGGGCAGGGGGAGGGGGACAGCCCCAGCATTTT.

The chain carries TRBV18 and TRBJ2-7; D possibly matches TRBD1 or TRBD2 (6 bases each). Germline V gives CDR1 KGHSH, CDR2 LQKENI. V was clipped by 6 bases and J by 1 base, with 13 bases between them. The CDR3 is 14 residues long. DNA for the CDR3: TGTGCCAGCTCTCGGGGGCAGGAGTCCTACGAGCAGTACTTC. It is translated as CASSRGQESYEQYF.

This clonotype was detected only a few times. The CDR3 is CASSPRGTHPAQETQYF. DNA of the CDR3: TGTGCCAGCAGCCCTCGAGGTACGCACCCGGCTCAAGAGACCCAGTACTTC. The V and J genes are TRBV7-2 and TRBJ2-5; no definite D call. The germline V gene has CDR1 SGHTA and CDR2 FQGNSA. Trimming removed 5 bases from V and 2 bases from J, with 21 bases in between. The CDR3 has 17 residues.